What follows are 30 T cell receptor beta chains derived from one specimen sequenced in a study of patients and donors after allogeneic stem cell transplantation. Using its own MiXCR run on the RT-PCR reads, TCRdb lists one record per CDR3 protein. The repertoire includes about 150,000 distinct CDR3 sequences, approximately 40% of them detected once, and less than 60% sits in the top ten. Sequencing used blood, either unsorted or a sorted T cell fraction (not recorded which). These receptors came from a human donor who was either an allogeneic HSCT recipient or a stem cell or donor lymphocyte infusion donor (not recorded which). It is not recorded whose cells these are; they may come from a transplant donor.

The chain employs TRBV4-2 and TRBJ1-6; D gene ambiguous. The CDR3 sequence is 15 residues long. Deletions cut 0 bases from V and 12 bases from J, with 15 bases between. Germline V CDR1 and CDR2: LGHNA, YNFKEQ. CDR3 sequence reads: CASSQEAGIHRPLHF. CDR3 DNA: TGTGCCAGCAGCCAAGAGGCGGGGATTCATAGACCCCTCCACTTT.

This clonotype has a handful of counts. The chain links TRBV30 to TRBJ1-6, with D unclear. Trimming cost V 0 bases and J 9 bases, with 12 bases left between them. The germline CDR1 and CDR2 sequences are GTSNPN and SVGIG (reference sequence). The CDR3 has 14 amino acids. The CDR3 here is CAWSVYGPPSPLHF. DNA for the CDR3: TGTGCCTGGAGTGTTTATGGACCCCCTTCACCCCTCCACTTT.

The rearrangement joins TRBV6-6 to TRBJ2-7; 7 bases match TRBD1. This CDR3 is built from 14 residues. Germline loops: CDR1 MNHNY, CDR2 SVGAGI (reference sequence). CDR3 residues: CASSHGQVVYGQYV. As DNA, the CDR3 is TGTGCCAGCAGCCATGGACAGGTAGTATACGGGCAGTACGTC.

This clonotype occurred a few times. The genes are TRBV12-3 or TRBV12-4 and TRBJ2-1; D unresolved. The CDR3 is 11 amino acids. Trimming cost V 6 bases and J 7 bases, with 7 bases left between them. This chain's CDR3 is CASSRVNEQFF. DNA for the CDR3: TGTGCCAGCAGCCGAGTGAATGAGCAGTTCTTC.

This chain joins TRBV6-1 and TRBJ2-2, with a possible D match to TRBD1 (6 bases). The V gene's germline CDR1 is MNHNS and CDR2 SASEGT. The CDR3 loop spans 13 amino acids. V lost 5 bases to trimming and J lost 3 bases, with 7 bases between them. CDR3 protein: CASSWTDTGELFF. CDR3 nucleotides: TGTGCCAGCAGTTGGACAGACACCGGGGAGCTGTTTTTT.

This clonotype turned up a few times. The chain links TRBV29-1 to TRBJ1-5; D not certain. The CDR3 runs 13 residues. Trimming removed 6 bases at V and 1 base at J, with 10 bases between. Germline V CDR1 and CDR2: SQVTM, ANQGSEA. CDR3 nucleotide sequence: TGCAGCGTCCTATCTGACAGCAATCAGCCCCAGCATTTT. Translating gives CSVLSDSNQPQHF.

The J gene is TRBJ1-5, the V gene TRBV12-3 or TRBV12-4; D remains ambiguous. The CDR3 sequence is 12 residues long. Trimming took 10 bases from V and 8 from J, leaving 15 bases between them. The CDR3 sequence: CATQEGGEPQHF. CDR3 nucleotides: TGTGCCACCCAGGAGGGTGGGGAGCCCCAGCATTTT.

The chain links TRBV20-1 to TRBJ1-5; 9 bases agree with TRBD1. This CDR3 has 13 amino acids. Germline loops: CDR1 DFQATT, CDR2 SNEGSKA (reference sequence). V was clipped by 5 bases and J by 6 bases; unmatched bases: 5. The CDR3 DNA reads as TGCAGTGCTCCGGGACAGGGACGTCAGCCCCAGCATTTT. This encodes CSAPGQGRQPQHF.

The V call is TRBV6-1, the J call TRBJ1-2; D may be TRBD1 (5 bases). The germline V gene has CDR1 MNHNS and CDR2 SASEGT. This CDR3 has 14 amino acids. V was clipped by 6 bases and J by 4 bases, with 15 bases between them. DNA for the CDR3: TGTGCCAGCAGCACAGGTCAGCTAGGCTATGGCTACACCTTC. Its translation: CASSTGQLGYGYTF.

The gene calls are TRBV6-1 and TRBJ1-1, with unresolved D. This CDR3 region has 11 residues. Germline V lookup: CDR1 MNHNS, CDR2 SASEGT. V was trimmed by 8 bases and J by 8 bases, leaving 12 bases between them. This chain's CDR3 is CASRIPIEAFF. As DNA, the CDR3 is TGTGCCAGCCGAATTCCGATCGAAGCTTTCTTT.

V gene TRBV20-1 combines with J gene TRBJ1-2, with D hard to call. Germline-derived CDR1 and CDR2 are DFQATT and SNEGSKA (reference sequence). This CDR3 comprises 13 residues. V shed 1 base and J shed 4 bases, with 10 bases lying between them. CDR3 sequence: CSARVARIYGYTF. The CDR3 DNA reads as TGCAGTGCTAGAGTGGCAAGAATCTATGGCTACACCTTC.

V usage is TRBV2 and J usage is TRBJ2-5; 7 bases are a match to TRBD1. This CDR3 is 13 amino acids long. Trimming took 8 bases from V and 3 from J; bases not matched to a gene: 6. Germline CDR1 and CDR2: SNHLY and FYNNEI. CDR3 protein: CASCRDSEETQYF. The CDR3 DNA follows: TGTGCCAGCTGCCGGGACAGCGAAGAGACCCAGTACTTC.

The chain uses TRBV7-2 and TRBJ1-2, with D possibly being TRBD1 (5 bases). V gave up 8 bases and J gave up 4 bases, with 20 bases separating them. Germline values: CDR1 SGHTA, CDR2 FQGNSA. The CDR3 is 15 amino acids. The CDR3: CASGLDRLSLYGYTF. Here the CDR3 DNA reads TGTGCCAGCGGGCTAGACAGACTCTCTCTCTATGGCTACACCTTC.

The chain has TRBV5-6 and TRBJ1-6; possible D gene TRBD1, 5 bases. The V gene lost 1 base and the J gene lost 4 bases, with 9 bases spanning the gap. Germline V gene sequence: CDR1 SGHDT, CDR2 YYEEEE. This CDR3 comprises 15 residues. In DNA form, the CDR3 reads TGTGCCAGCAGCTTGAGGGGTGGTTATAATTCACCCCTCCACTTT. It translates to CASSLRGGYNSPLHF.

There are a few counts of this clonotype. The CDR3 coding sequence is TGCAGCGTTGATGTCGTCAGACCAGGCTACACCTTC. It translates to CSVDVVRPGYTF. The chain is built from TRBV29-1 and TRBJ1-2; no clear D. The CDR3 covers 12 residues. Trimming removed 3 bases at V and 8 bases at J, with 13 bases between. Looked up from germline, CDR1 is SQVTM and CDR2 is ANQGSEA.

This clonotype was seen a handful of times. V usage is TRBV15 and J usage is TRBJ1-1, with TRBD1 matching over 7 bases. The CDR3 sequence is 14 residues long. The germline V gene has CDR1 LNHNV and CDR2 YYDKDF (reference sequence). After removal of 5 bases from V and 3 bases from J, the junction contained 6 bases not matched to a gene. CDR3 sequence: CATSFRQGDTEAFF. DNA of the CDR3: TGTGCCACCAGCTTTCGACAGGGCGACACTGAAGCTTTCTTT.

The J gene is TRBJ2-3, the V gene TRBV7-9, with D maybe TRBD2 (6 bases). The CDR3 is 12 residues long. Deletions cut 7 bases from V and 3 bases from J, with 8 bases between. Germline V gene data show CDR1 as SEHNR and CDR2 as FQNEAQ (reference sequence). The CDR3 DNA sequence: TGTGCCAGCACGGGGGAGACAGATACGCAGTATTTT. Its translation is CASTGETDTQYF.

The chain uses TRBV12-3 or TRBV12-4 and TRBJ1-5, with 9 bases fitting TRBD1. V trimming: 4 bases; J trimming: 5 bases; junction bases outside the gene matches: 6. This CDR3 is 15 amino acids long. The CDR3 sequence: CASSWTGAQYQPQHF. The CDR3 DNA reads TGTGCCAGCAGTTGGACAGGGGCGCAATATCAGCCCCAGCATTTT.

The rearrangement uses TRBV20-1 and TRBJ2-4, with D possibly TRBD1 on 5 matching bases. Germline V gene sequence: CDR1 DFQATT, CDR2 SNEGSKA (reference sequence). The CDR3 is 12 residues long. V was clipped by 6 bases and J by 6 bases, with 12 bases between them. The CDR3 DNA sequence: TGCAGTGCCTGGGGCCGGCGAAACATTCAGTACTTC. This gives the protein CSAWGRRNIQYF.

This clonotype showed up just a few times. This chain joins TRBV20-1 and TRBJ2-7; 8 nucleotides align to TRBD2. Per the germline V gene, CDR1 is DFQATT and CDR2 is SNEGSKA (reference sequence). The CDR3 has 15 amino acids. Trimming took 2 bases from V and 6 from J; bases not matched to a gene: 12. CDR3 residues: CSARLGTGLEGEQYV. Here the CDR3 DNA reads TGCAGTGCTAGACTCGGTACGGGACTAGAGGGCGAGCAGTACGTC.

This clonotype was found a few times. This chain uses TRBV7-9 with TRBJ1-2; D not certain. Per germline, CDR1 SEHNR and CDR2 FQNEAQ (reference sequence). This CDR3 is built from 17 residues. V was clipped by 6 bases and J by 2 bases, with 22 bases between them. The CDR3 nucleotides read TGTGCCAGCAGTCCCACCCGTGAGCCGAGCCCCAACTATGGCTACACCTTC. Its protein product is CASSPTREPSPNYGYTF.

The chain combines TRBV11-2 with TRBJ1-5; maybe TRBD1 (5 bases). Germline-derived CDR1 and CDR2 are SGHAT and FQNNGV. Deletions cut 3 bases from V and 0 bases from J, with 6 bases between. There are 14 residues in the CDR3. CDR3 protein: CASSFGASNQPQHF. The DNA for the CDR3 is TGTGCCAGCAGCTTTGGGGCTAGCAATCAGCCCCAGCATTTT.

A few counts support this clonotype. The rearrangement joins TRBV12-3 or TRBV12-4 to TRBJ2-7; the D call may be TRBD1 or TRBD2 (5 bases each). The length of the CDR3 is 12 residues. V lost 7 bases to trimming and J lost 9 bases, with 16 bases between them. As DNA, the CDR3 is TGTGCCAGCACCATCTACCCGGGACGGCAGTACTTC. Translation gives CASTIYPGRQYF.

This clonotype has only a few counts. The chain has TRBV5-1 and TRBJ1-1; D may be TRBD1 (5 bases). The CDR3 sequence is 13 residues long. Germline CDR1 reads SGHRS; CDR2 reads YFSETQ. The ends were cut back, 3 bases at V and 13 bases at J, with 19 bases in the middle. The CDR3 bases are TGCGCCAGCAGCTCAGCCGGACCCGGGGCGGTTTTCTTT. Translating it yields CASSSAGPGAVFF.

In DNA form, the CDR3 reads TGTGCCAGCCGCCTGGGAAGGGACGGCGATGAGCAGTTCTTC. Translation gives CASRLGRDGDEQFF. This sequence joins TRBV2 and TRBJ2-1, with D perhaps assigned TRBD1 or TRBD2 (5 bases each). This CDR3 comprises 14 residues. V was clipped by 8 bases and J by 8 bases, with 19 bases between them. The germline gives CDR1 SNHLY, CDR2 FYNNEI.

CDR3 region: CASSFNGLYEQYF. DNA for the CDR3: TGCGCCAGCAGCTTTAATGGGCTCTACGAGCAGTACTTC. The chain joins TRBV5-1 to TRBJ2-7; D is uncertain. CDR3 length: 13 amino acids. The V gene lost 2 bases and the J gene lost 3 bases, with 9 bases spanning the gap. From germline, CDR1 is SGHRS and CDR2 YFSETQ.

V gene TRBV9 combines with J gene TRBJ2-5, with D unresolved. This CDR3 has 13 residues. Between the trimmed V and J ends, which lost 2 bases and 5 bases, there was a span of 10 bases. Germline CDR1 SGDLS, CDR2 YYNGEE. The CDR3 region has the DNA TGTGCCAGCAGCGTCGGGCGTGGGGAGACCCAGTACTTC. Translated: CASSVGRGETQYF.

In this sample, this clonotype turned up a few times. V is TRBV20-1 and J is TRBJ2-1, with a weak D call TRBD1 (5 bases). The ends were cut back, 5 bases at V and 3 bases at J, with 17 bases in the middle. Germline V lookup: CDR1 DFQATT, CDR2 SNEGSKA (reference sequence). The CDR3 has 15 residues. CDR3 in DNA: TGCAGTGCTGGTAAAAGACAGATTTTCTACAATGAGCAGTTCTTC. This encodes CSAGKRQIFYNEQFF.

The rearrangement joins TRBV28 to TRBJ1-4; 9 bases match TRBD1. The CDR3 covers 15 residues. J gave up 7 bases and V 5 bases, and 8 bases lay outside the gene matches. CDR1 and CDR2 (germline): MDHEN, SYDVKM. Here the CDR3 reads CASSAAGQGPEKLFF. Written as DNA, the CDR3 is TGTGCCAGCAGTGCCGCGGGACAGGGCCCTGAAAAACTGTTTTTT.

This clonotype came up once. This CDR3 reads CASSPRTTGETQYF. The CDR3 nucleotides read TGTGCCAGCAGCCCGAGGACTACAGGAGAGACCCAGTACTTC. J is TRBJ2-5 and V is TRBV3-1, with a weak D call TRBD2 (6 bases). Deletions cut 4 bases from V and 4 bases from J, with 13 bases between. Per the germline V gene, CDR1 is LGHDT and CDR2 is YNNKEL (reference sequence). The CDR3 covers 14 residues.